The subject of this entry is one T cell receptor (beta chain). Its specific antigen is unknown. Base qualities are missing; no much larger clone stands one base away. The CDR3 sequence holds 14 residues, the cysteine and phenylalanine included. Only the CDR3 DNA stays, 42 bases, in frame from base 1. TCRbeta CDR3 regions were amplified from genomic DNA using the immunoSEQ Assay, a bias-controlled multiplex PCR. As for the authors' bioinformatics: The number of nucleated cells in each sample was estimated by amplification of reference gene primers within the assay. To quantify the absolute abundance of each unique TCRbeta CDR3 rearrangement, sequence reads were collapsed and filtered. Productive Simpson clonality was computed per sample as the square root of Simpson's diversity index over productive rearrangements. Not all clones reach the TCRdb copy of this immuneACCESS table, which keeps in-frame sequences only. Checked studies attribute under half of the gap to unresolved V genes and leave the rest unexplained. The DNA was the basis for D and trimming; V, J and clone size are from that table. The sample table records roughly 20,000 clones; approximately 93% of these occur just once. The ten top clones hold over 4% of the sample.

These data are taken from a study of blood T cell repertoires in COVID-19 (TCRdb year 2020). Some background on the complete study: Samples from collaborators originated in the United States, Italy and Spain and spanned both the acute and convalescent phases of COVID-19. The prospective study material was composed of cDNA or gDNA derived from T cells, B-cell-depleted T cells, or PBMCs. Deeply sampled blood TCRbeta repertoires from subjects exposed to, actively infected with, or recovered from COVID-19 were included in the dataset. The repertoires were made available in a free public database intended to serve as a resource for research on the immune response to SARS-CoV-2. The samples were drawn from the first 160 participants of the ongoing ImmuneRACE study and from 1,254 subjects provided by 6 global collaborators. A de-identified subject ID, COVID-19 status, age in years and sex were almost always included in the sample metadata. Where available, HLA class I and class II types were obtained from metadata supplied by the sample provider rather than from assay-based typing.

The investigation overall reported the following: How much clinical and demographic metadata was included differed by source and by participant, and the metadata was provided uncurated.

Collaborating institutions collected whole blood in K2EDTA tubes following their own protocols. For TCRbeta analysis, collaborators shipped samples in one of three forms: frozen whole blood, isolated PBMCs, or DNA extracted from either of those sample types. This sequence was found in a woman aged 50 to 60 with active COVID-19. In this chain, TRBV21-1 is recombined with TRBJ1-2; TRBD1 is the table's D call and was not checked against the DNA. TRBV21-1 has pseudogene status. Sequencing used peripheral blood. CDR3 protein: CASSKCGQNYGYTF. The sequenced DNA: TGTGCCAGCAGCAAATGCGGACAGAACTATGGCTACACCTTC.